The subject of this entry is one T cell receptor (beta chain). This entry is derived from a study of control samples from healthy donors and cancer patients. The ends were cut back, 5 bases at V and 1 base at J, with 8 bases in the middle. The CDR3 has 13 residues. Per the germline V gene, CDR1 is ENHRY and CDR2 is SYGVKD. Clones were read by immunoSEQ multiplex PCR, and TCRdb kept only the in-frame ones, dropping some. The table records fewer than 200,000 clones, about 92% of them present only once. The rearrangement uses TRBV10-3 and TRBJ1-1; D is possibly TRBD1 (6 bases). The sample taken for sequencing was blood. The sequence was obtained from a man aged 25-45 years in good health. As DNA, the CDR3 is TGTGCCATCAGTTTGGACAGGAACACTGAAGCTTTCTTT. It yields the protein CAISLDRNTEAFF.